Following are 23 T cell receptor beta chains from one sample sequenced in a study of cytomegalovirus exposure and HLA in healthy donors. Researchers ran the PCR with 60 Vbeta and 13 Jbeta primers. Here immunoSEQ multiplex PCR was the method, and the copy in TCRdb shows in-frame clones only, minus some. The data contain some 130,000 clones, 70% to 85% of them singletons. The sequenced sample was PBMCs. The receptor set was obtained from a male donor in good health and CMV-seropositive.

V gene TRBV5-4 combines with J gene TRBJ2-5, with TRBD2 identical over 9 bases. The length of the CDR3 is 17 residues. V shed 0 bases and J 4 bases; nucleotides not matched to a gene: 10. The V gene's germline CDR1 is SGHNT and CDR2 YYREEE (reference sequence). The CDR3 protein is CASSLEPGGGARETQYF. CDR3 in DNA: TGTGCCAGCAGCTTGGAGCCTGGCGGGGGGGCACGAGAGACCCAGTACTTC.

This clone was seen only a few times. The chain recombines TRBV27 with TRBJ2-5; the match to TRBD1 covers 9 bases. This CDR3 contains 14 residues. Germline CDR1 is MNHEY and CDR2 is SMNVEV (reference sequence). V lost 2 bases to trimming and J lost 5 bases; unmatched junction nucleotides: 3. The CDR3 bases are TGTGCCAGCAGTTTACTTGGACAGGGGGAGACCCAGTACTTC. Its protein is CASSLLGQGETQYF.

V usage is TRBV5-5 and J usage is TRBJ1-4; the match to TRBD1 covers 8 bases. V gave up 4 bases and J gave up 6 bases; unmatched junction bases: 8. The CDR3 totals 15 residues. CDR1 and CDR2 (germline): SGHKS, YYEKEE (reference sequence). The DNA for the CDR3 is TGTGCCAGCAGCATCAAGACAGGGGCTGATGAAAAACTGTTTTTT. Translating gives CASSIKTGADEKLFF. Together with reference TRBV5-5 and TRBJ1-4, the CDR3 gives the full variable domain: DAGVTQSPTHLIKTRGQQVTLRCSPISGHKSVSWYQQVLGQGPQFIFQYYEKEERGRGNFPDRFSARQFPNYSSELNVNALLLGDSALYLCASSIKTGADEKLFFGSGTQLSVL.

This clone was observed a single time. V usage is TRBV11-2 and J usage is TRBJ2-1; 7 bases match TRBD1. The V gene's germline CDR1 is SGHAT and CDR2 FQNNGV. This CDR3 comprises 14 residues. J lost 7 bases, V lost 5 bases, and 8 bases had no gene match. The CDR3 region is CASSRLGQRNEQFF. The CDR3 nucleotides are TGTGCCAGCAGCCGCCTGGGACAGCGGAATGAGCAGTTCTTC.

The count of this clone is one. The chain combines TRBV11-2 with TRBJ2-7, with D unclear. Germline V CDR1 and CDR2: SGHAT, FQNNGV. V was cut by 5 bases and J by 0 bases, with 5 bases left in between. There are 12 residues in the CDR3. CDR3 region: CASSLSSYEQYF. The CDR3 DNA reads TGTGCCAGCAGCCTCAGCTCCTACGAGCAGTACTTC. The full variable domain, in which reference TRBV11-2 and TRBJ2-7 provide the parts outside the CDR3, is EAGVAQSPRYKIIEKRQSVAFWCNPISGHATLYWYQQILGQGPKLLIQFQNNGVVDDSQLPKDRFSAERLKGVDSTLKIQPAKLEDSAVYLCASSLSSYEQYFGPGTRLTVT.

This clone appeared a few times. The V and J genes are TRBV2 and TRBJ2-7; TRBD1 agrees at 9 bases. Germline values: CDR1 SNHLY, CDR2 FYNNEI. The V segment lost 4 bases and the J segment 2 bases; nucleotides outside the gene matches: 3. The CDR3 spans 14 residues. The CDR3 DNA sequence: TGTGCCAGCAGTGTGGGACAGGGACCCTACGAGCAGTACTTC. This encodes CASSVGQGPYEQYF. The full variable domain, with the rest looked up from reference TRBV2 and TRBJ2-7, is EPEVTQTPSHQVTQMGQEVILRCVPISNHLYFYWYRQILGQKVEFLVSFYNNEISEKSEIFDDQFSVERPDGSNFTLKIRSTKLEDSAMYFCASSVGQGPYEQYFGPGTRLTVT.

The rearrangement links TRBV27 to TRBJ2-1, with a weak D call TRBD2 (7 bases). The CDR3 runs 16 residues. Germline V gene data show CDR1 as MNHEY and CDR2 as SMNVEV (reference sequence). V was shortened by 1 base and J by 0 bases, with 10 bases between the two germline ends. This CDR3 is CASSLWGGLSYNEQFF. In DNA form, the CDR3 reads TGTGCCAGCAGTTTATGGGGGGGGCTCTCCTACAATGAGCAGTTCTTC.

Here the CDR3 DNA reads TGTGCCAGCAGTCCGGGACAGCCGCCCTACGAGCAGTACTTC. As protein: CASSPGQPPYEQYF. This chain connects TRBV7-9 to TRBJ2-7; 7 bases match TRBD1. Trimming removed 6 bases from V and 2 bases from J; junction bases left unmatched: 7. Per germline, CDR1 SEHNR and CDR2 FQNEAQ (reference sequence). CDR3 size: 14 residues.

J is TRBJ1-1 and V is TRBV19; 10 nucleotides match TRBD1. The CDR3 has 18 residues. The V segment lost 3 bases and the J segment 5 bases; nucleotides outside the gene matches: 15. The V gene's germline CDR1 is LNHDA and CDR2 SQIVND (reference sequence). CDR3 in amino acids: CASSIGPGQGSPTTEAFF. DNA for the CDR3: TGTGCCAGTAGTATTGGGCCGGGACAGGGGTCCCCGACGACTGAAGCTTTCTTT.

The genes are TRBV5-6 and TRBJ2-2; 7 nucleotides align to TRBD1. V gave up 3 bases and J gave up 7 bases; unmatched junction bases: 12. From germline, CDR1 is SGHDT and CDR2 YYEEEE. The CDR3 spans 16 residues. As DNA, the CDR3 is TGTGCCAGCAGCTATCGGGACAGTGGTGTTTTCGGGGAGCTGTTTTTT. Its translation: CASSYRDSGVFGELFF.

The rearrangement links TRBV19 to TRBJ2-1; TRBD2 might be the D (6 bases). V gave up 5 bases and J gave up 1 base, with 21 bases separating them. Germline V gene lookup returns CDR1 LNHDA and CDR2 SQIVND (reference sequence). There are 18 residues in the CDR3. The CDR3 protein is CASSSGTLYSGSYNEQFF. Written as DNA, the CDR3 is TGTGCCAGTAGTTCAGGGACCCTTTACAGCGGGTCCTACAATGAGCAGTTCTTC.

The table lists this clone with a few counts. The chain carries TRBV6-4 and TRBJ1-6, with TRBD1 identical over 10 bases. V lost 6 bases and J lost 6; bases outside the gene matches: 2. Germline loops: CDR1 MRHNA, CDR2 SNTAGT. This CDR3 region has 14 residues. CDR3 in DNA: TGTGCCAGCAGAGGGACAGGGGTTAATTCACCCCTCCACTTT. Protein: CASRGTGVNSPLHF.

The J gene is TRBJ2-1, the V gene TRBV6-1, with 9 nucleotides matching TRBD2. V lost 7 bases and J lost 15; bases outside the gene matches: 13. CDR1 and CDR2 from the germline V gene are MNHNS and SASEGT. The length of the CDR3 is 13 residues. The CDR3 region has the DNA TGTGCCAGCACCGAGGGAGCGGGGGGTGGTGCGTTCTTC. The encoded protein is CASTEGAGGGAFF.

The V and J genes are TRBV19 and TRBJ1-5; no clear D gene. V shed 9 bases and J shed 4 bases, with 19 bases lying between them. This CDR3 contains 15 residues. The V gene's germline CDR1 is LNHDA and CDR2 SQIVND (reference sequence). CDR3 loop: CASDFWTSSNQPQHF. The CDR3 coding sequence is TGTGCCAGCGATTTTTGGACTTCTTCAAATCAGCCCCAGCATTTT. The full variable domain, completed using reference TRBV19 and TRBJ1-5, is DGGITQSPKYLFRKEGQNVTLSCEQNLNHDAMYWYRQDPGQGLRLIYYSQIVNDFQKGDIAEGYSVSREKKESFPLTVTSAQKNPTAFYLCASDFWTSSNQPQHFGDGTRLSIL.

The chain carries TRBV11-3 and TRBJ2-5, with D possibly TRBD2 on 5 matching bases. V was clipped by 5 bases and J by 1 base, with 11 bases between them. Germline lookup yields CDR1 SGHNT and CDR2 YENEEA. There are 14 residues in the CDR3. The CDR3 DNA reads as TGTGCCAGCAGCCCCTCCCGGGGCCAAGAGACCCAGTACTTC. Protein sequence: CASSPSRGQETQYF.

This chain connects TRBV7-2 to TRBJ2-1; 13 bases match TRBD2. This CDR3 is 16 amino acids long. V trimming: 6 bases; J trimming: 5 bases; junction bases outside the gene matches: 7. Germline-derived CDR1 and CDR2 are SGHTA and FQGNSA. The CDR3, as DNA: TGTGCCAGCAGTCGACTAGCGGGGGGCCAAAACAATGAGCAGTTCTTC. This translates into CASSRLAGGQNNEQFF. The full variable domain, its missing parts supplied by reference TRBV7-2 and TRBJ2-1, is GAGVSQSPSNKVTEKGKDVELRCDPISGHTALYWYRQSLGQGLEFLIYFQGNSAPDKSGLPSDRFSAERTGGSVSTLTIQRTQQEDSAVYLCASSRLAGGQNNEQFFGPGTRLTVL.

The chain is built from TRBV5-5 and TRBJ1-1; D gene unclear. The CDR3 totals 13 residues. CDR1 is SGHKS, CDR2 YYEKEE, per germline (reference sequence). V was cut by 2 bases and J by 11 bases, with 16 bases left in between. The CDR3 loop is CASSLSLTTLAFF. In nucleotides, the CDR3 is TGTGCCAGCAGCTTATCCCTGACGACTTTGGCTTTCTTT. The full variable domain, in which reference TRBV5-5 and TRBJ1-1 provide the parts outside the CDR3, is DAGVTQSPTHLIKTRGQQVTLRCSPISGHKSVSWYQQVLGQGPQFIFQYYEKEERGRGNFPDRFSARQFPNYSSELNVNALLLGDSALYLCASSLSLTTLAFFGQGTRLTVV.

The chain uses TRBV9 and TRBJ2-1; TRBD2 agrees at 9 bases. CDR3 size: 16 residues. V lost 0 bases to trimming and J lost 9 bases; unmatched junction nucleotides: 10. The germline gives CDR1 SGDLS, CDR2 YYNGEE. CDR3 region: CASSVEGVAGAGEQFF. Written as DNA, the CDR3 is TGTGCCAGCAGCGTAGAGGGGGTAGCGGGGGCGGGTGAGCAGTTCTTC.

This clone came up once. The chain joins TRBV6-6 to TRBJ2-3, with 7 bases that match TRBD2. CDR1 and CDR2 (germline): MNHNY, SVGAGI (reference sequence). The length of the CDR3 is 14 residues. After removal of 5 bases from V and 1 base from J, the junction contained 3 bases not matched to a gene. The CDR3 nucleotides are TGTGCCAGCAGTCCTGCGGGGGGCACAGATACGCAGTATTTT. Protein: CASSPAGGTDTQYF.

The chain employs TRBV7-2 and TRBJ2-3; 9 bases map to TRBD2. In germline, CDR1 is SGHTA, CDR2 FQGNSA. V shed 1 base, J shed 6 bases, and the junction held 8 bases outside the gene matches. The length of the CDR3 is 16 residues. CDR3 in amino acids: CASSLGGGGVSDTQYF. CDR3 in DNA: TGTGCCAGCAGCTTAGGGGGCGGGGGGGTTTCGGATACGCAGTATTTT. The full variable domain, rest sourced from reference TRBV7-2 and TRBJ2-3, is GAGVSQSPSNKVTEKGKDVELRCDPISGHTALYWYRQSLGQGLEFLIYFQGNSAPDKSGLPSDRFSAERTGGSVSTLTIQRTQQEDSAVYLCASSLGGGGVSDTQYFGPGTRLTVL.

This chain links TRBV30 with TRBJ2-5, with 10 bases aligning to TRBD1. CDR1 GTSNPN and CDR2 SVGIG come from the germline V gene (reference sequence). With 2 bases clipped from V and 5 bases from J, the junction kept 5 bases outside the gene matches. The CDR3 consists of 14 residues. CDR3 nucleotide sequence: TGTGCCTGGAGTCCGGGACAGGGGCCTGAGACCCAGTACTTC. Its protein is CAWSPGQGPETQYF.

This clone has just a few counts. An end of the junction differs from the germline gene, which may be a read error. CDR3 sequence: CASSISGQGRDYGYTF. CDR3 coding DNA: TGTGCCAGCAGTATATCGGGACAGGGAAGGGACTATGGCTACACCTTC. The chain recombines TRBV27 with TRBJ1-2; 9 bases fit TRBD1. This CDR3 has 16 residues. The germline CDR1 and CDR2 sequences are MNHEY and SMNVEV (reference sequence).

Regarding this clone: The junction departs from germline at one end; a sequencing error may be responsible. This chain connects TRBV7-9 to TRBJ2-1; TRBD1 matches at 7 bases. This CDR3 has 15 residues. Germline CDR1 SEHNR, CDR2 FQNEAQ (reference sequence). The CDR3 sequence is CSSSFVTGEYNEQFF. CDR3 coding DNA: TGTTCCAGCAGCTTTGTAACAGGGGAATACAATGAGCAGTTCTTC.